The text below deals with one TCR beta chain. What it binds is not known. CDR3 length equals 16 residues. Germline V gene data show CDR1 as SGHDN and CDR2 as FVKESK. Trimming cost V 5 bases and J 6 bases; bases outside gene matches: 8. The data derive from a study of shared clonotypes between healthy human individuals. Whole-study results and caveats: About 5.2% was the fraction of naive CD4 clonotypes found shared across several donors.

Naive CD8 cells were CD45RO-negative, positively selected for CCR7, excluding terminally differentiated effector memory CD45RA+ cells. Generated by immunoSEQ multiplex PCR, the TCRdb table keeps only in-frame clones and is missing some. The sample contains 1.5 million to 2.5 million clones, over 85% of which appear only once. The material sequenced was naive CD8+ T cells sorted from blood. This clonotype originated in a man between 18 and 35 years old in good health. V gene TRBV14 combines with J gene TRBJ2-2; 11 bases map to TRBD1. CDR3 nucleotides: TGTGCCAGCAGCGTAGGACAGGGGGCGCGTTCCGGGGAGCTGTTTTTT. Residues: CASSVGQGARSGELFF.